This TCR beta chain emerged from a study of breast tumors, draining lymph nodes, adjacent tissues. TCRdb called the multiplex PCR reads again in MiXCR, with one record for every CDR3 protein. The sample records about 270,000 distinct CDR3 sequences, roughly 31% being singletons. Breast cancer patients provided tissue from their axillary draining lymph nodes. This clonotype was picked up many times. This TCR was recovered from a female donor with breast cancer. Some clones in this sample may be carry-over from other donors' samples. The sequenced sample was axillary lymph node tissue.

The CDR3: CARGAQTANTGELFF. The CDR3 DNA sequence: TGTGCCAGGGGAGCCCAAACAGCCAACACCGGGGAGCTGTTTTTT. This sequence joins TRBV7-2 and TRBJ2-2, with D possibly matching TRBD2 (5 bases). Per germline, CDR1 SGHTA and CDR2 FQGNSA. Deletions cut 9 bases from V and 2 bases from J, with 16 bases between. The CDR3 covers 15 residues.